The 30 T cell receptor beta chains below were found in one sample sequenced in a study of T cells in Graves' hyperthyroidism and ophthalmopathy. Amplification targeted TCR beta CDR3 regions from RNA transcripts. The TCR CDR3 first-round RT-PCR relied on the HTBI primer set. MiXCR, applied by TCRdb to the multiplex PCR reads, yields one record per CDR3 protein. The sample includes around 520,000 distinct CDR3 sequences, roughly a quarter of them seen just once. Sample: blood. Receptor source: a woman aged 25-40 years with Graves' ophthalmopathy.

This clonotype was detected a few times. The chain links TRBV11-2 to TRBJ2-1, with 9 bases identical to TRBD2. The length of the CDR3 is 15 residues. Germline CDR1 is SGHAT and CDR2 is FQNNGV. V lost 6 bases and J lost 10; bases outside the gene matches: 13. CDR3 sequence (DNA): TGTGCCAGCAGTTCCTTTGGTAGCGGGGGCCACGAGCAGTTCTTC. This gives the protein CASSSFGSGGHEQFF.

There are many counts of this clonotype. The CDR3 nucleotides are TGTGCCAGCAGTGGACTAGCGGGGGGCTCCTACGAGCAGTACTTC. Translating gives CASSGLAGGSYEQYF. This rearrangement joins TRBV6-1 to TRBJ2-7, with 13 positions matching TRBD2. J gave up 0 bases and V 4 bases, and 0 bases lay outside the gene matches. The CDR3 has 15 residues. Germline values: CDR1 MNHNS, CDR2 SASEGT.

This clonotype has ten or more counts. V and J are TRBV4-1 and TRBJ1-1; D perhaps matches TRBD1 (5 bases). Germline V gives CDR1 MGHRA, CDR2 YSYEKL. This CDR3 spans 12 amino acids. The V end lost 1 base, the J end lost 7 bases, and 7 bases lay between the germline ends. The CDR3 DNA sequence: TGCGCCAGCAGCCAAGGGGGGATTGAAGCTTTCTTT. Amino acids: CASSQGGIEAFF.

This clonotype was observed at least ten times. The rearrangement links TRBV10-2 to TRBJ2-7; 7 positions agree with TRBD1. V was pared by 8 bases and J by 2 bases, with 6 bases of the junction left unmatched. Germline CDR1 WSHSY, CDR2 SAAADI. CDR3 length: 13 residues. This chain's CDR3 is CASGPGQPYEQYF. DNA for the CDR3: TGCGCCAGCGGGCCGGGACAGCCCTACGAGCAGTACTTC.

The chain combines TRBV30 with TRBJ1-3; 7 bases are shared with TRBD1. Germline V gene data show CDR1 as GTSNPN and CDR2 as SVGIG (reference sequence). V was pared by 0 bases and J by 4 bases, with 3 bases of the junction left unmatched. This CDR3 is 14 amino acids long. This CDR3 reads CAWSVGGGGNTIYF. CDR3 bases: TGTGCCTGGAGTGTAGGAGGGGGCGGAAACACCATATATTTT.

This rearrangement joins TRBV19 to TRBJ2-1; a possible D gene is TRBD2 (5 bases). With 2 bases removed from V and 5 bases from J, the gap between germline ends came to 10 bases. This CDR3 contains 14 residues. The germline V gene has CDR1 LNHDA and CDR2 SQIVND (reference sequence). The CDR3 here is CASSISGGHNEQFF. CDR3 bases: TGTGCCAGTAGTATAAGTGGAGGACACAATGAGCAGTTCTTC. Full variable domain (missing parts from reference TRBV19 and TRBJ2-1): DGGITQSPKYLFRKEGQNVTLSCEQNLNHDAMYWYRQDPGQGLRLIYYSQIVNDFQKGDIAEGYSVSREKKESFPLTVTSAQKNPTAFYLCASSISGGHNEQFFGPGTRLTVL.

The sample holds many counts of this clonotype. V and J are TRBV28 and TRBJ1-1; D is ambiguous. The length of the CDR3 is 13 residues. Germline CDR1 is MDHEN and CDR2 is SYDVKM. Trimming left V 6 bases short and J 4 bases short, with 12 bases between. CDR3 in amino acids: CASSRREATEAFF. CDR3 nucleotides: TGTGCCAGCAGCCGGCGGGAGGCCACTGAAGCTTTCTTT.

This clonotype was found a few times. V is TRBV7-3 and J is TRBJ2-7; tentatively, D is TRBD2 (5 bases). Trimming removed 2 bases from V and 6 bases from J, with 17 bases in between. Per the germline V gene, CDR1 is SGHTA and CDR2 is FQGTGA. This CDR3 comprises 15 residues. The DNA of the CDR3 is TGTGCCAGCAGCTTACGGCCCGGGGATTACCGCGAGCAGTACTTC. It is translated as CASSLRPGDYREQYF.

The table lists this clonotype with many counts. This rearrangement joins TRBV12-3 or TRBV12-4 to TRBJ2-7, with 11 bases matching TRBD2. V gave up 6 bases and J gave up 9 bases; unmatched junction bases: 10. This CDR3 is 14 amino acids long. Here the CDR3 reads CASSLKLAGDGQYF. The DNA for the CDR3 is TGTGCCAGCAGCCTTAAACTAGCGGGGGACGGGCAGTACTTC.

This clonotype was observed many times. This chain connects TRBV30 to TRBJ1-2, with 7 bases fitting TRBD1. Germline V CDR1 and CDR2: GTSNPN, SVGIG (reference sequence). This CDR3 spans 12 amino acids. J gave up 4 bases and V 7 bases, and 6 bases lay outside the gene matches. The CDR3 region has the DNA TGTGCCTCACACCGGGACAGCTATGGCTACACCTTC. Protein sequence: CASHRDSYGYTF. The full variable domain, in which reference TRBV30 and TRBJ1-2 provide the parts outside the CDR3, is SQTIHQWPATLVQPVGSPLSLECTVEGTSNPNLYWYRQAAGRGLQLLFYSVGIGQISSEVPQNLSASRPQDRQFILSSKKLLLSDSGFYLCASHRDSYGYTFGSGTRLTVV.

This clonotype was observed a few times. The V gene is TRBV6-1, the J gene TRBJ2-2; 7 nucleotides match TRBD1. Trimming took 3 bases from V and 4 from J; bases not matched to a gene: 5. The CDR3 has 15 residues. The V gene's germline CDR1 is MNHNS and CDR2 SASEGT. CDR3 loop: CASSEIGQVTGELFF. CDR3 DNA sequence: TGTGCCAGCAGTGAGATCGGACAGGTCACCGGGGAGCTGTTTTTT.

The CDR3 nucleotides read TGTGCCAGCAGCCAAGAGAGTGACAGAACTTATGGCTACACCTTC. Amino acid sequence: CASSQESDRTYGYTF. The chain recombines TRBV4-2 with TRBJ1-2; tentative D call: TRBD1 (5 bases). Per germline, CDR1 LGHNA and CDR2 YNFKEQ. The length of the CDR3 is 15 residues. The V end lost 0 bases, the J end lost 5 bases, and 13 bases lay between the germline ends.

In its sample, this clonotype was seen a few times. CDR3 loop: CASSLGDRVTEQYF. CDR3 DNA sequence: TGTGCCAGCAGTTTAGGGGACAGGGTTACCGAGCAGTACTTC. This chain links TRBV12-3 or TRBV12-4 with TRBJ2-7; 9 bases match TRBD1. The CDR3 has 14 residues. V shed 1 base, J shed 6 bases, and the junction held 4 bases outside the gene matches.

In its sample, this clonotype was seen a few times. The chain is built from TRBV5-5 and TRBJ2-7; D call uncertain. Looked up from germline, CDR1 is SGHKS and CDR2 is YYEKEE (reference sequence). The CDR3 spans 14 residues. Trimming shortened V by 1 base and J by 6 bases, and 14 bases separated the two germline ends. The CDR3 coding sequence is TGTGCCAGCAGCTTGTGGATTTCATCCCGCGAGCAGTACTTC. This codes for CASSLWISSREQYF.

This clonotype was found many times. The chain has TRBV7-2 and TRBJ2-7; D not certain. Germline V lookup: CDR1 SGHTA, CDR2 FQGNSA. V lost 5 bases to trimming and J lost 3 bases, with 11 bases between them. This CDR3 comprises 13 residues. The CDR3 coding sequence is TGTGCCAGCAGCGCCATAGGCGGCTACGAGCAGTACTTC. Protein sequence: CASSAIGGYEQYF.

This clonotype was recorded at least ten times. V usage is TRBV20-1 and J usage is TRBJ2-5; 7 positions match TRBD1. Germline CDR1 reads DFQATT; CDR2 reads SNEGSKA (reference sequence). The CDR3 consists of 14 residues. V shed 4 bases, J shed 0 bases, and the junction held 5 bases outside the gene matches. CDR3 residues: CSATDRVNQETQYF. Here the CDR3 DNA reads TGCAGTGCTACAGACAGGGTGAACCAAGAGACCCAGTACTTC.

This chain joins TRBV28 and TRBJ2-5; D is uncertain. CDR3 length equals 14 residues. CDR1 is MDHEN, CDR2 SYDVKM, per germline. Trimming left V 2 bases short and J 1 base short, with 8 bases between. The chain's CDR3 is CASSLGWVQETQYF. CDR3 coding DNA: TGTGCCAGCAGTTTAGGGTGGGTCCAAGAGACCCAGTACTTC.

This clonotype was counted many times. DNA of the CDR3: TGTGCCAGCAGTTTGGGGGGAGGGGATGGCTACACCTTC. It codes for CASSLGGGDGYTF. This chain joins TRBV6-5 and TRBJ1-2; the D gene is possibly TRBD1 (5 bases). Trimming removed 4 bases at V and 6 bases at J, with 12 bases between. The CDR3 sequence is 13 residues long. The germline V gene has CDR1 MNHEY and CDR2 SVGAGI.

This clonotype has ten or more counts. The J gene is TRBJ1-2, the V gene TRBV6-1, with D possibly TRBD1 on 6 matching bases. CDR1 is MNHNS and CDR2 is SASEGT in the germline V gene. This CDR3 contains 14 residues. V lost 0 bases and J lost 4, with 9 bases in between. CDR3 loop: CASSEATGGYGYTF. As DNA, the CDR3 is TGTGCCAGCAGTGAAGCGACAGGAGGCTATGGCTACACCTTC.

The gene calls are TRBV11-2 and TRBJ1-3; maybe TRBD1 (5 bases). CDR1 is SGHAT and CDR2 is FQNNGV in the germline V gene. The V end was cut by 5 bases, the J end by 4 bases, with 18 bases between. The CDR3 spans 16 residues. The CDR3: CASSQNPGTVGNTIYF. CDR3 sequence (DNA): TGTGCCAGCAGCCAGAACCCCGGGACGGTCGGAAACACCATATATTTT.

This clonotype showed up many times. The chain uses TRBV20-1 and TRBJ1-1; no clear D. Germline V gene sequence: CDR1 DFQATT, CDR2 SNEGSKA (reference sequence). The CDR3 covers 12 residues. The V gene lost 3 bases and the J gene lost 7 bases, with 12 bases spanning the gap. The CDR3 loop is CSASWFSYEAFF. The DNA for the CDR3 is TGCAGTGCTAGTTGGTTCAGTTATGAAGCTTTCTTT.

This clonotype was observed many times. The V gene is TRBV19, the J gene TRBJ2-7; 8 bases line up with TRBD1. The CDR3 loop spans 15 amino acids. Germline V gene data show CDR1 as LNHDA and CDR2 as SQIVND (reference sequence). With 7 bases clipped from V and 0 bases from J, the junction kept 8 bases outside the gene matches. This chain's CDR3 is CASTKGQGPSYEQYF. As DNA, the CDR3 is TGTGCCAGTACCAAAGGACAGGGACCCTCCTACGAGCAGTACTTC.

This clonotype was found a few times. DNA for the CDR3: TGTGCCAGCAGTTTAGCGCGGACGGGCGCAAGCCCCCAGCATTTT. The encoded protein is CASSLARTGASPQHF. This chain connects TRBV12-3 or TRBV12-4 to TRBJ1-5; D remains unclear. V lost 0 bases, J lost 10 bases, and 16 bases lay in between. This CDR3 is built from 15 residues.

The genes are TRBV18 and TRBJ2-2, with D tentatively TRBD1 (6 bases). CDR1 and CDR2 (germline): KGHSH, LQKENI. V was clipped by 5 bases and J by 0 bases, with 13 bases between them. The CDR3 is 16 residues long. CDR3 bases: TGTGCCAGCTCATCTTCGACAGGCCCGAACACCGGGGAGCTGTTTTTT. Translated, it gives CASSSSTGPNTGELFF.

This clonotype has just a few counts. This rearrangement joins TRBV20-1 to TRBJ1-5, with 11 bases that match TRBD1. V shed 1 base, J shed 5 bases, and the junction held 1 base outside the gene matches. The CDR3 spans 14 residues. From germline, CDR1 is DFQATT and CDR2 SNEGSKA (reference sequence). CDR3 nucleotides: TGCAGTGCTAGAGGGGGACAGGGGGATCAGCCCCAGCATTTT. This codes for CSARGGQGDQPQHF.

This clonotype appeared many times. This sequence joins TRBV6-5 and TRBJ1-5, with D possibly matching TRBD1 (5 bases). Germline lookup yields CDR1 MNHEY and CDR2 SVGAGI. The CDR3 is made up of 15 amino acids. Trimming cost V 6 bases and J 6 bases, with 18 bases left between them. The CDR3 nucleotides are TGTGCCAGCAGGGGGGATAAAGCGGACACTCAGCCCCAGCATTTT. Residues: CASRGDKADTQPQHF.

Note on this clonotype: A single base separates this from a much larger clone, so it may be a read error. V and J are TRBV12-3 or TRBV12-4 and TRBJ2-5; D not resolved. The CDR3 has 12 residues. In nucleotides, the CDR3 is TGTGCCAGCAGTGAAGTGGCGGAGAGCCAGTACTTC. It specifies CASSEVAESQYF.

This clonotype was counted at least ten times. The V gene is TRBV5-1, the J gene TRBJ1-2; D remains unclear. The V gene's germline CDR1 is SGHRS and CDR2 YFSETQ. The V end lost 4 bases, the J end lost 4 bases, and 14 bases lay between the germline ends. The CDR3 is 14 residues long. CDR3 nucleotides: TGCGCCAGCAGCCGTGAAACGGGCCTCTATGGCTACACCTTC. This sequence encodes CASSRETGLYGYTF. Together with reference TRBV5-1 and TRBJ1-2, the CDR3 gives the full variable domain: KAGVTQTPRYLIKTRGQQVTLSCSPISGHRSVSWYQQTPGQGLQFLFEYFSETQRNKGNFPGRFSGRQFSNSRSEMNVSTLELGDSALYLCASSRETGLYGYTFGSGTRLTVV.

This clonotype was picked up a small number of times. This chain connects TRBV5-1 to TRBJ2-3; 8 bases line up with TRBD1. Germline values: CDR1 SGHRS, CDR2 YFSETQ. This CDR3 has 15 residues. V gave up 4 bases and J gave up 3 bases; unmatched junction bases: 7. CDR3 protein: CASSRNRGWTDTQYF. In nucleotides, the CDR3 is TGCGCCAGCAGCAGAAACAGGGGGTGGACAGATACGCAGTATTTT.

This clonotype was counted many times. The gene calls are TRBV20-1 and TRBJ2-5; TRBD2 aligns across 10 bases. CDR1 is DFQATT, CDR2 SNEGSKA, per germline (reference sequence). V shed 2 bases and J 0 bases; nucleotides not matched to a gene: 3. This CDR3 has 15 amino acids. The CDR3: CSARKRGGHQETQYF. The CDR3 DNA reads TGCAGTGCTAGAAAGCGGGGGGGACACCAAGAGACCCAGTACTTC.